This is a list of T cell receptor beta chains from one sample in a study of blood T cell repertoires in COVID-19. TCRdb's table, derived via immunoSEQ multiplex PCR, lists solely in-frame clones and lacks some. The sample holds just under 350,000 clones, around nine tenths seen once. Sequenced material: peripheral blood. These receptors originate from a woman aged 70-85 years with COVID-19, enrolled during active disease. Both conserved end residues are part of each CDR3. The order of the fields is D gene, J gene, V gene, CDR3 DNA, CDR3 protein. The D gene is left open where the match is weak.

D gene: NA
J gene: TRBJ1-5
V gene: TRBV6-2/TRBV6-3
CDR3 DNA: TGTGCCAGCAGTCATTTTGACGGGGGGATTAGAGATCAGCCCCAGCATTTT
CDR3 protein: CASSHFDGGIRDQPQHF

D gene: TRBD1
J gene: TRBJ1-2
V gene: TRBV19
CDR3 DNA: TGTGCCAGTAGTTTACCGGGACAGGGGACCGCTAACTATGGCTACACCTTC
CDR3 protein: CASSLPGQGTANYGYTF

D gene: NA
J gene: TRBJ1-1
V gene: TRBV11-3
CDR3 DNA: TGTGCCAGCAGCTTAGGAGGAGGGCGAAACACTGAAGCTTTCTTT
CDR3 protein: CASSLGGGRNTEAFF

D gene: TRBD2
J gene: TRBJ2-3
V gene: TRBV6-5
CDR3 DNA: TGTGCCAGCAGCTCAGCGGGGAACACAGATACGCAGTATTTT
CDR3 protein: CASSSAGNTDTQYF

D gene: NA
J gene: TRBJ2-7
V gene: TRBV24-1
CDR3 DNA: TGTGCCACCAGTGATGCAGGGGGGCCAATGGGGGAGCAGTACTTC
CDR3 protein: CATSDAGGPMGEQYF

D gene: TRBD1
J gene: TRBJ1-2
V gene: TRBV11-2
CDR3 DNA: TGTGCCAGCAGCTTAGGTGCCAGGGGGCTAGGTGGCTACACCTTC
CDR3 protein: CASSLGARGLGGYTF

D gene: NA
J gene: TRBJ2-5
V gene: TRBV21-1
CDR3 DNA: TGTGCCAGCAGCGAACTGACCGGGACTAGCAAGAAGACCCAGTACTTC
CDR3 protein: CASSELTGTSKKTQYF

D gene: NA
J gene: TRBJ1-3
V gene: TRBV30
CDR3 DNA: TGTGCCTGGACCAAGCGGGGGCTCTCTGGAAACACCATATATTTT
CDR3 protein: CAWTKRGLSGNTIYF

D gene: TRBD1
J gene: TRBJ1-5
V gene: TRBV5-1
CDR3 DNA: TGCGCCAGCAGCTTCGGACAGGGGAATCAGCCCCAGCATTTT
CDR3 protein: CASSFGQGNQPQHF

D gene: TRBD2
J gene: TRBJ2-3
V gene: TRBV7-2
CDR3 DNA: TGTGCCAGCAGCCCGCTAGCGGATCCTAGCACAGATACGCAGTATTTT
CDR3 protein: CASSPLADPSTDTQYF